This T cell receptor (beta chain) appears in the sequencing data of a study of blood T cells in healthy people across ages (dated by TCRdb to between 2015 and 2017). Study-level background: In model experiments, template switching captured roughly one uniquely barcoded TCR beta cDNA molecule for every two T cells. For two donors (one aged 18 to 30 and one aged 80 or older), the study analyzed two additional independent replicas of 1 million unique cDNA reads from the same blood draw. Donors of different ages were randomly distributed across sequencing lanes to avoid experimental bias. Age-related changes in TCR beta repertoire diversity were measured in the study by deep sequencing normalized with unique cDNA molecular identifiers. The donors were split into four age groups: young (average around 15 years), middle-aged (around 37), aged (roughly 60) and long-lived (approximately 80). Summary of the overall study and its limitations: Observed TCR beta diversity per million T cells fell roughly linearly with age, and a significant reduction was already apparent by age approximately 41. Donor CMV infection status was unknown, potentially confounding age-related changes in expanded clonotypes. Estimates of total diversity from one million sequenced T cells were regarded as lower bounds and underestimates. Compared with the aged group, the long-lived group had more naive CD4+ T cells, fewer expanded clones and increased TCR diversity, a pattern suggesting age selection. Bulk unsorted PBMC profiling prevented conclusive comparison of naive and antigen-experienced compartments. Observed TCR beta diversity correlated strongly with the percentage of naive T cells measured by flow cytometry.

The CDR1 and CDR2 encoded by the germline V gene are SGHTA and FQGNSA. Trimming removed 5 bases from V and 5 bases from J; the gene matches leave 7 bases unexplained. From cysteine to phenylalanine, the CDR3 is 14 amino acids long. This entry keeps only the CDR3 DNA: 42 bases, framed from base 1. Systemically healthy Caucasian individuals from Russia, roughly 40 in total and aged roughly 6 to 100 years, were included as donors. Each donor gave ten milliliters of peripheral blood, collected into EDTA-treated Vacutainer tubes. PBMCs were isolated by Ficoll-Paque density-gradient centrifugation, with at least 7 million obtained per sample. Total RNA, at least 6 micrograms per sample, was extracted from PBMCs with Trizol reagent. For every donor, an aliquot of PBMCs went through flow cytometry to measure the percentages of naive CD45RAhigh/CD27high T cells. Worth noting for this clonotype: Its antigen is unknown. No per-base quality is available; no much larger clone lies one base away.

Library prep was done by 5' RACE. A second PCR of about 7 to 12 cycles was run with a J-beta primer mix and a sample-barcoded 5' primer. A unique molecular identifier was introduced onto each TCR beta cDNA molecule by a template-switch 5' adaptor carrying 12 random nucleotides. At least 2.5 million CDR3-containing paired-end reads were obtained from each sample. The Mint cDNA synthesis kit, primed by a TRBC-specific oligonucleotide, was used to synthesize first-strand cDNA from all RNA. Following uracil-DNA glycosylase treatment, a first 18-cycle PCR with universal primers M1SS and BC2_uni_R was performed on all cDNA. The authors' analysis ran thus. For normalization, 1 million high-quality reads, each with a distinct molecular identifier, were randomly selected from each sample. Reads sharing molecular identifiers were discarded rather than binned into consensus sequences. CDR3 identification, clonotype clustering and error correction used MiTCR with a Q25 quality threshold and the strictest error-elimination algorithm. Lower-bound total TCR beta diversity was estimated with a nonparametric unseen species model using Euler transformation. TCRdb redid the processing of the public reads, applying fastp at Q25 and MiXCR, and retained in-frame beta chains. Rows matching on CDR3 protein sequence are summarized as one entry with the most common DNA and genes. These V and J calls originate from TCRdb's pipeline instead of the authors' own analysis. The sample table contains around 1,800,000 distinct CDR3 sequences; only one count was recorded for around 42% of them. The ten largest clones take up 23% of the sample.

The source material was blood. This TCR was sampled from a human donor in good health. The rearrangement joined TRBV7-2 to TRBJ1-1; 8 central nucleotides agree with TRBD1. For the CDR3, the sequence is CASSPRTGWTEAFF. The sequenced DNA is TGTGCCAGCAGCCCGAGGACAGGGTGGACTGAAGCTTTCTTT.